This TCR beta chain was recovered during a study of cytomegalovirus exposure and HLA in healthy donors. Overall study findings and caveats: A list of around 150 TCR beta chains associated with cytomegalovirus was given. Donor immune exposure was known only as CMV serostatus.

PCR employed 60 Vbeta and 13 Jbeta primers. Produced via immunoSEQ multiplex PCR; TCRdb's table is partial and in-frame only. The data hold 130,000 or so clones, with 77% observed a single time. Notes on this clone: Antigen: not known.

Germline V gene data show CDR1 as SQVTM and CDR2 as ANQGSEA. This CDR3 contains 16 residues. V trimming: 6 bases; J trimming: 5 bases; junction bases outside the gene matches: 12. The sequenced material came from PBMCs. This TCR was sampled from a female donor in good health and CMV-seronegative. V usage is TRBV29-1 and J usage is TRBJ2-5; the match to TRBD2 covers 13 bases. The DNA of the CDR3 is TGCAGCGTCTGGACTAGCGGGAGAGACGGCAGGGAGACCCAGTACTTC. This codes for CSVWTSGRDGRETQYF.